This TCR beta chain emerged from a study of CD8 T cells in ankylosing spondylitis. Study-level results: A TCR beta motif made of eight highly homologous variants seemed typical of ankylosing spondylitis blood. Reportedly, matched ankylosing spondylitis synovial fluid was significantly enriched for disease-linked clones. Reactive arthritis synovial fluid and blood previously showed some of these motif variants.

TCRdb re-called the 5' RACE reads through MiXCR, storing one row per CDR3 protein. This sample has just over 300,000 distinct CDR3 sequences; around 20% occur once, and the top ten carry roughly 3.6%. The CDR3 length is 15 residues. The germline gives CDR1 LNHNV, CDR2 YYDKDF (reference sequence). The ends were cut back, 9 bases at V and 2 bases at J, with 18 bases in the middle. This clonotype was seen a handful of times. Its antigen is still unknown. The clonotype originates from a female donor with ankylosing spondylitis or in good health (not recorded which). The V and J genes are TRBV15 and TRBJ2-3; D could derive from TRBD1 or TRBD2 (6 bases each). The sample comprised blood, either unsorted or a sorted T cell fraction (not recorded which). This CDR3 reads CATFLDGGPTDTQYF. The CDR3 bases are TGTGCCACTTTCTTAGATGGGGGGCCCACAGATACGCAGTATTTT.